This T cell receptor (beta chain) was identified during a study of blood T cell repertoires in COVID-19. Across the whole study: In each case, the material was cDNA or gDNA derived from T cells, B-cell-depleted T cells, or PBMCs.

This clone was observed a few times. Authors' analysis steps: Researchers report that nucleated cell counts were estimated from reference gene primer amplification. The data were produced by immunoSEQ multiplex PCR, yet TCRdb's version contains in-frame clones alone and is incomplete. V and J calls and clone size are copied from that table; D and trimming were computed from the DNA. Among 200,000 to 300,000 clones, 83% were seen once, and the ten largest hold around 5.2%. With 5 bases removed from V and 5 bases from J, the gap between germline ends came to 10 bases. Germline V lookup: CDR1 SNHLY, CDR2 FYNNEI. There are 13 residues in the CDR3.

The sequencing sample was made of peripheral blood. The TCR originated in a human donor in a cohort sampled during active COVID-19. This rearrangement joins TRBV2 to TRBJ1-5, with a tentative D call TRBD1 (6 bases). CDR3 amino acids: CASSREGDQPQHF. The CDR3 DNA sequence: TGTGCCAGCAGTCGAGAGGGGGATCAGCCCCAGCATTTT.